This T cell receptor beta chain was captured by sequencing in a study of regulatory T cells in long-lasting Graves disease. Assembly of TCR beta libraries relied on iRepertoire HTBI primers together with Arm-PCR of CDR3 regions. Using its own MiXCR run on the multiplex PCR reads, TCRdb lists one record per CDR3 protein. This sample has 350,000 to 500,000 distinct CDR3 sequences, with 14% found just once. The V gene's germline CDR1 is SNHLY and CDR2 FYNNEI. V lost 8 bases to trimming and J lost 5 bases, with 16 bases between them. This CDR3 has 13 amino acids. Time point reported: newly diagnosed GD, antithyroid drugs for less than 3 months. The TCR library was made from RNA that had been extracted from PBMCs in TRIzol. The same data also contributed to another study, on T cells in Graves' hyperthyroidism and ophthalmopathy. From that second work: Primed by the HTBI set, a first-round RT-PCR was run on the TCR CDR3.

The material sequenced was peripheral blood mononuclear cells (PBMCs), taken at new diagnosis, from a patient treated with antithyroid drugs. The J gene is TRBJ2-7, the V gene TRBV2; D may be TRBD1 (6 bases). The receptor was isolated from a woman between 45 and 60 years old with Graves disease. CDR3 in amino acids: CASSRRAGDEQYF. The CDR3 DNA sequence: TGTGCCAGCTCCCGTAGGGCAGGGGACGAGCAGTACTTC.